These T cell receptor beta chains were read from a single sample in a study of blood T cell repertoires in COVID-19. Measured with immunoSEQ multiplex PCR; TCRdb has only the in-frame clones, and not every one. The repertoire includes 250,000 to 350,000 clones, 87% of them detected once, and about 7.8% sits in the top ten. Sequencing was performed on peripheral blood. The receptors were gathered from a woman aged 45-60 years who had recovered from COVID-19. The CDR3 runs from the conserved cysteine through the conserved F or W.

TRBV2,TRBJ1-1,CASSDRGLGTEAFF
TRBV28,TRBJ1-6,CASRVSTEGSPLHF
TRBV19,TRBJ2-1,CASSTQATQGHEQFF
TRBV28,TRBJ2-4,CASSFRVIRLAVNIQYF
TRBV6-5,TRBJ1-1,CASFFTGEDTEAFF
TRBV10-2,TRBJ1-2,CASSESGLYGYTF
TRBV7-2,TRBJ1-6,CASSLSRTGGSLHF
TRBV4-3,TRBJ1-1,CASSQTGAEAFF
TRBV7-8,TRBJ2-1,CASSLTPASSYNEQFF
TRBV5-1,TRBJ2-2,CASSSLLSGGTGELFF
TRBV20-1,TRBJ1-2,CSATGPYGYTF
TRBV27,TRBJ2-5,CASSPWTSGGKETQYF
TRBV11-3,TRBJ2-1,CASSRTGDYNNEQFF
TRBV2,TRBJ2-6,CASRGGANVLTF
TRBV9,TRBJ2-3,CASSVEVSGTDTQYF
TRBV4-1,TRBJ1-6,CASSQPRQGKNSPLHF
TRBV7-8,TRBJ1-4,CASSRTSRGEKLFF
TRBV4-1,TRBJ2-4,CASSRGVAGEAKNIQYF
TRBV4-3,TRBJ2-2,CASSQESPGGLTGELFF
TRBV28,TRBJ2-6,CASSSTSGANVLTF
TRBV15,TRBJ2-1,CATSKGQSYNEQFF
TRBV30,TRBJ2-3,CAWSRDPRGNTDTQYF
TRBV5-8,TRBJ1-2,CASSDGTEALNYGYTF
TRBV28,TRBJ1-5,CAHDRADRDDQPQHF